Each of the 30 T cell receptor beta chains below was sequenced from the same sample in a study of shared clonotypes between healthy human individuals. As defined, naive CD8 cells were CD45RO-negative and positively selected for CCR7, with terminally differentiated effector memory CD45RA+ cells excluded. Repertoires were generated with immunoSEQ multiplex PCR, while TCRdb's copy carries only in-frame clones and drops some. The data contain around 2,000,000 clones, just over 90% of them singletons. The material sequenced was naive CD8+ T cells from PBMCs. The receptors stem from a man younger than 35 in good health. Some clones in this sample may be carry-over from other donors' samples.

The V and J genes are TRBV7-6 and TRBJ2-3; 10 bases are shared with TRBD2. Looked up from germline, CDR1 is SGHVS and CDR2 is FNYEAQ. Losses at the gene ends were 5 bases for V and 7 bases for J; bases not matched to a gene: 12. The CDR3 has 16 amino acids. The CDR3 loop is CASSLGLSGRAYTQYF. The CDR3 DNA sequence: TGTGCCAGCAGCCTAGGGTTGAGCGGGAGGGCCTATACGCAGTATTTT.

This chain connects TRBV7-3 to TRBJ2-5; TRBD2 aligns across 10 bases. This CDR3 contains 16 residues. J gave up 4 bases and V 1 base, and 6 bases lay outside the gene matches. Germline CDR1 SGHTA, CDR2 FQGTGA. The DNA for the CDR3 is TGTGCCAGCAGCTTAAGGGGGACTAGCGAACGAGAGACCCAGTACTTC. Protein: CASSLRGTSERETQYF.

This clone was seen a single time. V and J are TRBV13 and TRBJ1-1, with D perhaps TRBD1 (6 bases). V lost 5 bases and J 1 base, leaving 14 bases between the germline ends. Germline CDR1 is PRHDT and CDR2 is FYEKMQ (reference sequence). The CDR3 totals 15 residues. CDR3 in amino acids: CASSPLDRSNTEAFF. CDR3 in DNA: TGTGCCAGCAGCCCCTTGGACAGATCGAACACTGAAGCTTTCTTT.

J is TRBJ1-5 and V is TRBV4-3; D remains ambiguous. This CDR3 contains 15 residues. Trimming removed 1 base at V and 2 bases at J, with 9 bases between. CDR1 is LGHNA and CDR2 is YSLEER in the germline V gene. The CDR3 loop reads CASSQGAAGNQPQHF. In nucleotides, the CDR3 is TGCGCCAGCAGCCAAGGAGCGGCGGGCAATCAGCCCCAGCATTTT.

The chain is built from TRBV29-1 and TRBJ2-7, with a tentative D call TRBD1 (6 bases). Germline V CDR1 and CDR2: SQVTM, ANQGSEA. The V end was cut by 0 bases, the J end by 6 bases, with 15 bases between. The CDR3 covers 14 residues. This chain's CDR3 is CSVEDGAGVPEQYF. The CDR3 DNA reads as TGCAGCGTTGAAGATGGGGCAGGGGTTCCCGAGCAGTACTTC.

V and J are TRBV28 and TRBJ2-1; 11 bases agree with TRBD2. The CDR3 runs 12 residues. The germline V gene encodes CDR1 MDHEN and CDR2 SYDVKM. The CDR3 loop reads CAGASGRNEQFF. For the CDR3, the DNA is TGTGCTGGGGCTAGCGGGAGGAATGAGCAGTTCTTC.

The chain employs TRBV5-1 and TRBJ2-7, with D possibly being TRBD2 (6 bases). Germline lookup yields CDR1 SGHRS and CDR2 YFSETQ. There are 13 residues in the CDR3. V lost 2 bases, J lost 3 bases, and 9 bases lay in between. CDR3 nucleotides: TGCGCCAGCAGCTTACCGGACTACTACGAGCAGTACTTC. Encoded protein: CASSLPDYYEQYF.

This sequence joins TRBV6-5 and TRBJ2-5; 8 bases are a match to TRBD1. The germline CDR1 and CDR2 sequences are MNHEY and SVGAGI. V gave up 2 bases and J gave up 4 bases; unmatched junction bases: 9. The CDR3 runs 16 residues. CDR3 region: CASSYARQGARETQYF. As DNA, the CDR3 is TGTGCCAGCAGTTACGCCCGGCAGGGGGCGCGAGAGACCCAGTACTTC.

The CDR3 here is CATNQVGAGEYEQYF. DNA of the CDR3: TGCGCCACCAACCAAGTGGGCGCAGGGGAGTACGAGCAGTACTTC. The V gene is TRBV4-3, the J gene TRBJ2-7; D may be TRBD1 (6 bases). The CDR3 consists of 15 residues. The V end lost 10 bases, the J end lost 4 bases, and 23 bases lay between the germline ends. The germline V gene has CDR1 LGHNA and CDR2 YSLEER.

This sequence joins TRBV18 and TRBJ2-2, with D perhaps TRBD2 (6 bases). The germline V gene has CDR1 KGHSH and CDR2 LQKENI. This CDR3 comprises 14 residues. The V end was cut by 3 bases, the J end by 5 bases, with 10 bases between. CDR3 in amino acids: CASSPASETGELFF. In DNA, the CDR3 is TGTGCCAGCTCACCGGCTAGCGAGACCGGGGAGCTGTTTTTT.

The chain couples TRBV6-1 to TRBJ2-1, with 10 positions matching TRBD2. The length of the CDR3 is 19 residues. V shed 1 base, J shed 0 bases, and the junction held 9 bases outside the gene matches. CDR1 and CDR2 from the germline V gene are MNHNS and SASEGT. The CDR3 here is CASSEGLAGAGGSYNEQFF. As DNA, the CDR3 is TGTGCCAGCAGTGAAGGGCTAGCGGGGGCCGGAGGCTCCTACAATGAGCAGTTCTTC.

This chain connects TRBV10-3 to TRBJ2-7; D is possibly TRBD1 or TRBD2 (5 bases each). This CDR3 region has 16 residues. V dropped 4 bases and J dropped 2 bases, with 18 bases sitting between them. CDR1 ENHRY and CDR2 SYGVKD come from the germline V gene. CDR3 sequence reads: CAISGPGTQTTYEQYF. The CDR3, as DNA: TGTGCCATCAGTGGCCCTGGGACCCAAACCACCTACGAGCAGTACTTC.

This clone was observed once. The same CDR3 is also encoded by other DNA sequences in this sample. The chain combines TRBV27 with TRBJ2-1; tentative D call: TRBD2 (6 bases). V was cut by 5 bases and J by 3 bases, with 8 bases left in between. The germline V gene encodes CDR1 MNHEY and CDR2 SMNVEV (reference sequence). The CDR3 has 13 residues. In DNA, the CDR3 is TGTGCCAGCAGTGGGACTTTCTACAATGAGCAGTTCTTC. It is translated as CASSGTFYNEQFF.

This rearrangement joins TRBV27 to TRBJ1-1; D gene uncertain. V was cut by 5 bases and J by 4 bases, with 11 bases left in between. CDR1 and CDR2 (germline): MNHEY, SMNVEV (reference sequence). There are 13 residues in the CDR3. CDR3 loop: CASSADPGTEAFF. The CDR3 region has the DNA TGTGCCAGCAGTGCCGACCCAGGCACTGAAGCTTTCTTT.

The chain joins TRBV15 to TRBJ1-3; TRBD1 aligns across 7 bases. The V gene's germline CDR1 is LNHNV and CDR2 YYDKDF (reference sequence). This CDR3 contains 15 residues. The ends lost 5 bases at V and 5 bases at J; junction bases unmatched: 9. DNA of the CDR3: TGTGCCACCAGCTTGATCGGGGACAGTCGAAACACCATATATTTT. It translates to CATSLIGDSRNTIYF.

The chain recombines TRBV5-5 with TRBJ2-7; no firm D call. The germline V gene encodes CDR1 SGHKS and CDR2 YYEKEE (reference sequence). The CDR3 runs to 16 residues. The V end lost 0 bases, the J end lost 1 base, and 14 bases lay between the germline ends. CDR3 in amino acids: CASSLGALGASYEQYF. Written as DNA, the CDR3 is TGTGCCAGCAGCTTGGGCGCCTTGGGTGCATCCTACGAGCAGTACTTC.

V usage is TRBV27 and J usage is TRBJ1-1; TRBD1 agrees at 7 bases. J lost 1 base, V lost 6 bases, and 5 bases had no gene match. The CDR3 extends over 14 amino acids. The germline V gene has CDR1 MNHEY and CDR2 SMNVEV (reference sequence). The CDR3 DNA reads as TGTGCCAGCAGACCCGGGACAGCGAACACTGAAGCTTTCTTT. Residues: CASRPGTANTEAFF.

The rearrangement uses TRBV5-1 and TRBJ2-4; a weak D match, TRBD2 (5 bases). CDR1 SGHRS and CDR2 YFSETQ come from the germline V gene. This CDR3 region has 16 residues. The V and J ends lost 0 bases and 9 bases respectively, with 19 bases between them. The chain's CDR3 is CASSLGLRTEGGIQYF. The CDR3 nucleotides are TGCGCCAGCAGCTTGGGCCTACGGACCGAGGGCGGCATTCAGTACTTC.

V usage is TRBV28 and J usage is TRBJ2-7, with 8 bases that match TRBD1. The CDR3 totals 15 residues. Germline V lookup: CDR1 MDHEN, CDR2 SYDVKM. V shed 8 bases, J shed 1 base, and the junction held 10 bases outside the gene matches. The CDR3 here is CASSSGGPLSYEQYF. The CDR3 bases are TGTGCCAGCTCTTCAGGGGGCCCTCTATCCTACGAGCAGTACTTC. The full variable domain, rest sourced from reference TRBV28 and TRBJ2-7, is DVKVTQSSRYLVKRTGEKVFLECVQDMDHENMFWYRQDPGLGLRLIYFSYDVKMKEKGDIPEGYSVSREKKERFSLILESASTNQTSMYLCASSSGGPLSYEQYFGPGTRLTVT.

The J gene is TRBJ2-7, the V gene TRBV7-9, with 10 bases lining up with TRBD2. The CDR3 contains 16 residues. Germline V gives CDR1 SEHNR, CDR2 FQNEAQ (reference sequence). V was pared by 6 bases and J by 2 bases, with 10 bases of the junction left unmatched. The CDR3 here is CASSKLSGRSTYEQYF. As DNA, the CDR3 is TGTGCCAGCAGTAAACTTAGCGGGAGGTCAACCTACGAGCAGTACTTC.

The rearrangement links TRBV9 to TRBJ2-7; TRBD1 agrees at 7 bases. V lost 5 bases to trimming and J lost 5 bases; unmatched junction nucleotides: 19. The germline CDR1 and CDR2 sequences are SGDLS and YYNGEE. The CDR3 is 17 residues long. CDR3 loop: CASSAWDSPKGVHEQYF. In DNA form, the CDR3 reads TGTGCCAGCAGTGCGTGGGACAGTCCCAAAGGTGTACACGAGCAGTACTTC. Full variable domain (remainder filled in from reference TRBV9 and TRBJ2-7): DSGVTQTPKHLITATGQRVTLRCSPRSGDLSVYWYQQSLDQGLQFLIQYYNGEERAKGNILERFSAQQFPDLHSELNLSSLELGDSALYFCASSAWDSPKGVHEQYFGPGTRLTVT.

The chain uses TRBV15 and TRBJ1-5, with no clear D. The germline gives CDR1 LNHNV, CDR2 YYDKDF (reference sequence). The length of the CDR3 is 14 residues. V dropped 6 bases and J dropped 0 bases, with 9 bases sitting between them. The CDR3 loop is CATRGGHSNQPQHF. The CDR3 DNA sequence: TGTGCCACCAGGGGAGGTCATAGCAATCAGCCCCAGCATTTT.

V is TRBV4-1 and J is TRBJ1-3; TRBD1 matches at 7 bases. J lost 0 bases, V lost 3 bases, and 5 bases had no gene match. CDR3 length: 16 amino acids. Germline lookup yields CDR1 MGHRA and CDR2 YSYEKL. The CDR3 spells CASSHRQGYSGNTIYF. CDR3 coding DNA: TGCGCCAGCAGCCACCGACAGGGTTACTCTGGAAACACCATATATTTT.

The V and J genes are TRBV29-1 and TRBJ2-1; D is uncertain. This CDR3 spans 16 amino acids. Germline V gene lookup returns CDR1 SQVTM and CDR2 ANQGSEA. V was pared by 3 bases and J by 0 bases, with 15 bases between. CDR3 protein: CSVEAKLVYSYNEQFF. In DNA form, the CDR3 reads TGCAGCGTTGAGGCCAAATTAGTATACTCCTACAATGAGCAGTTCTTC.

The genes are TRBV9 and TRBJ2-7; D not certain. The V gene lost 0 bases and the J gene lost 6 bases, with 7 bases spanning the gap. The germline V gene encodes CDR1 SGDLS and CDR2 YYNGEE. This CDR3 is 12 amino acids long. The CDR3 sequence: CASSVEPGEQYF. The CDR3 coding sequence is TGTGCCAGCAGCGTAGAACCGGGCGAGCAGTACTTC.

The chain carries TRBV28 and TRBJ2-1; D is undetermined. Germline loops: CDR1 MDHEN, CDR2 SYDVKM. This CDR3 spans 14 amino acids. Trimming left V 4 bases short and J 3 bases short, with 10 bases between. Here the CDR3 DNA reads TGTGCCAGCAGTTATAGTAGCTTCTACAATGAGCAGTTCTTC. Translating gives CASSYSSFYNEQFF.

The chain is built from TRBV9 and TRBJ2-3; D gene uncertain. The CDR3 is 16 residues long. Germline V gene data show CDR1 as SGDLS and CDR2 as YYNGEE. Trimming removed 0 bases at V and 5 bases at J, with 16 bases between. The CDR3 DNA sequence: TGTGCCAGCAGCGTAGGAATCGGCGGAGAGGAAGATACGCAGTATTTT. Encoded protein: CASSVGIGGEEDTQYF.

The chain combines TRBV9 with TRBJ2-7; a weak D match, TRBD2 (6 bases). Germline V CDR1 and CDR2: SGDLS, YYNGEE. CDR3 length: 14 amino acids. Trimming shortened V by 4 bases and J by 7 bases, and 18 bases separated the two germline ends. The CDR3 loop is CASSPSEVGREQYF. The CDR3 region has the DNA TGTGCCAGCAGCCCCTCGGAGGTAGGGAGGGAGCAGTACTTC.

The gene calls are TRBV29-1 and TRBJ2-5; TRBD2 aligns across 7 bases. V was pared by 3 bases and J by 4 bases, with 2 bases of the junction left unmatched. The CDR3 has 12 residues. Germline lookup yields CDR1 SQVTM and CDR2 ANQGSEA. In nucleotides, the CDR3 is TGCAGCGTTGAGGCTAGCGGAGAGACCCAGTACTTC. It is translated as CSVEASGETQYF.

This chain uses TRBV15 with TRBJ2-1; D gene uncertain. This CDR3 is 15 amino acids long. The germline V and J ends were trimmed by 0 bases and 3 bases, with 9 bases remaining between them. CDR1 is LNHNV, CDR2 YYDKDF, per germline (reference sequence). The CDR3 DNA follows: TGTGCCACCAGCAGAGATCGAAACAGCTACAATGAGCAGTTCTTC. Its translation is CATSRDRNSYNEQFF.